The 26 T cell receptor beta chains in this list originate from one sample, sequenced in a study of cytomegalovirus exposure and HLA in healthy donors. A multiplex PCR was run with 60 Vbeta primers and 13 Jbeta primers. Profiling relied on immunoSEQ multiplex PCR, and the TCRdb table lists in-frame clones only, not all of them. Of 130,000 to 150,000 clones detected, just under 85% appear once; the ten largest clones hold over 9.5%. The sequenced sample consisted of PBMCs. These receptors were taken from a woman aged 55-69 years in good health and CMV-seropositive.

Comment on this clone: At one boundary the junction diverges from the germline segment, which might be a read error. This chain uses TRBV9 with TRBJ2-2, with 7 positions matching TRBD2. This CDR3 is built from 15 residues. The germline gives CDR1 SGDLS, CDR2 YYNGEE. CDR3 coding DNA: TGTGCCAGCAGTGCGACTAGCCAGAACGCCGGGGAGCTGTTTTTT. As protein: CASSATSQNAGELFF.

In its sample, this clone was seen a few times. This chain uses TRBV6-1 with TRBJ1-3; the match to TRBD1 covers 7 bases. CDR3 length: 16 amino acids. The germline CDR1 and CDR2 sequences are MNHNS and SASEGT. The V gene end was trimmed by 1 base and the J gene end by 8 bases; junction bases not matched to a gene: 11. The CDR3 loop reads CASSEVPTGNKDTIYF. CDR3 DNA: TGTGCCAGCAGTGAAGTCCCGACAGGGAATAAAGACACCATATATTTT.

The V gene is TRBV18, the J gene TRBJ1-4; D is undetermined. The CDR3 totals 12 residues. The germline gives CDR1 KGHSH, CDR2 LQKENI. Trimming shortened V by 2 bases and J by 7 bases, and 5 bases separated the two germline ends. The CDR3 protein is CASSPSSEKLFF. The CDR3 DNA follows: TGTGCCAGCTCACCATCGAGTGAAAAACTGTTTTTT.

The chain has TRBV10-3 and TRBJ2-3, with 8 bases fitting TRBD2. Germline V gene lookup returns CDR1 ENHRY and CDR2 SYGVKD. The CDR3 extends over 15 amino acids. V was pared by 6 bases and J by 0 bases, with 5 bases of the junction left unmatched. CDR3 nucleotides: TGTGCCATCAGAGGGATAGCGGGAAGCACAGATACGCAGTATTTT. Its protein product is CAIRGIAGSTDTQYF.

This rearrangement joins TRBV27 to TRBJ2-7; D might be TRBD2 (5 bases). V was trimmed by 2 bases and J by 1 base, leaving 12 bases between them. The germline V gene has CDR1 MNHEY and CDR2 SMNVEV (reference sequence). This CDR3 spans 15 amino acids. The CDR3, as DNA: TGTGCCAGCAGTTTAAGTTGGACTGATTCCTACGAGCAGTACTTC. Its protein is CASSLSWTDSYEQYF.

This sequence joins TRBV6-5 and TRBJ2-6; 8 bases fit TRBD2. The V and J ends lost 6 bases and 4 bases, in that order; junction bases with no gene match: 5. The CDR3 contains 15 residues. Looked up from germline, CDR1 is MNHEY and CDR2 is SVGAGI. The CDR3 sequence is CASSGGGAGANVLTF. DNA for the CDR3: TGTGCCAGCAGCGGGGGGGGAGCCGGGGCCAACGTCCTGACTTTC.

The chain links TRBV30 to TRBJ1-4; possibly TRBD1 for D (6 bases). CDR1 is GTSNPN and CDR2 is SVGIG in the germline V gene (reference sequence). Trimming stripped 6 bases from V and 3 bases from J, with 20 bases between. CDR3 length: 16 residues. CDR3 DNA sequence: TGTGCCTGTACCCTTAAAACAGGGCTTGCTAATGAAAAACTGTTTTTT. The encoded protein is CACTLKTGLANEKLFF.

Concerning this clone itself: This sample also contains other DNA sequences that code for the same CDR3. The chain uses TRBV6-6 and TRBJ2-1, with 10 bases that match TRBD1. Germline CDR1 MNHNY, CDR2 SVGAGI (reference sequence). V was clipped by 7 bases and J by 6 bases; unmatched bases: 9. The CDR3 runs 15 residues. CDR3 in amino acids: CASNTPGQGPNEQFF. The CDR3 DNA is TGTGCCAGCAATACTCCGGGACAGGGGCCCAATGAGCAGTTCTTC.

The chain employs TRBV9 and TRBJ2-2; 8 bases agree with TRBD2. With V trimmed by 1 base and J by 4 bases, 6 bases remained unmatched. Germline lookup yields CDR1 SGDLS and CDR2 YYNGEE. CDR3 size: 16 residues. CDR3 sequence reads: CASSVRGLDVTGELFF. The CDR3 DNA follows: TGTGCCAGCAGCGTAAGGGGACTAGACGTCACCGGGGAGCTGTTTTTT.

The V call is TRBV6-1, the J call TRBJ1-2; TRBD1 agrees at 10 bases. CDR3 length: 15 residues. In germline, CDR1 is MNHNS, CDR2 SASEGT. J gave up 4 bases and V 1 base, and 3 bases lay outside the gene matches. The CDR3: CASSEETGGVYGYTF. The CDR3 DNA reads as TGTGCCAGCAGTGAAGAGACAGGGGGCGTCTATGGCTACACCTTC.

The CDR3 nucleotides read TGTGCCAGCTTATATATCCAGGGAACCAACTATGGCTACACCTTC. Translation gives CASLYIQGTNYGYTF. This rearrangement joins TRBV18 to TRBJ1-2; D is possibly TRBD1 (5 bases). Deletions cut 7 bases from V and 2 bases from J, with 17 bases between. The CDR3 totals 15 residues. Germline lookup yields CDR1 KGHSH and CDR2 LQKENI. Full variable domain (remainder filled in from reference TRBV18 and TRBJ1-2): NAGVMQNPRHLVRRRGQEARLRCSPMKGHSHVYWYRQLPEEGLKFMVYLQKENIIDESGMPKERFSAEFPKEGPSILRIQQVVRGDSAAYFCASLYIQGTNYGYTFGSGTRLTVV.

The rearrangement links TRBV5-4 to TRBJ2-5; possible D gene TRBD1, 5 bases. Trimming removed 0 bases at V and 2 bases at J, with 14 bases between. This CDR3 is 16 amino acids long. Germline assignment: CDR1 SGHNT and CDR2 YYREEE (reference sequence). The CDR3 loop is CASSLGSGAEQETQYF. The CDR3 nucleotides read TGTGCCAGCAGCTTGGGCTCTGGGGCAGAGCAAGAGACCCAGTACTTC. The full variable domain, with the rest looked up from reference TRBV5-4 and TRBJ2-5, is ETGVTQSPTHLIKTRGQQVTLRCSSQSGHNTVSWYQQALGQGPQFIFQYYREEENGRGNFPPRFSGLQFPNYSSELNVNALELDDSALYLCASSLGSGAEQETQYFGPGTRLLVL.

As concerns this clone: This CDR3 is also generated by other DNA sequences in the sample. The V gene is TRBV5-1, the J gene TRBJ2-3, with 7 bases matching TRBD2. The V gene's germline CDR1 is SGHRS and CDR2 YFSETQ. V lost 5 bases to trimming and J lost 8 bases; unmatched junction nucleotides: 14. The CDR3 covers 15 residues. Written as DNA, the CDR3 is TGCGCCAGCAGTCGTGGACTAGACTCATCCGGTACGCAGTATTTT. The encoded protein is CASSRGLDSSGTQYF.

The rearrangement uses TRBV6-1 and TRBJ2-6, with D perhaps matching TRBD2 (5 bases). The CDR3 is 14 residues long. Germline V CDR1 and CDR2: MNHNS, SASEGT. Trimming stripped 3 bases from V and 2 bases from J, with 5 bases between. The CDR3: CASSDGTGANVLTF. In nucleotides, the CDR3 is TGTGCCAGCAGTGACGGGACTGGGGCCAACGTCCTGACTTTC.

This sequence joins TRBV5-1 and TRBJ2-6; the match to TRBD1 covers 7 bases. Per the germline V gene, CDR1 is SGHRS and CDR2 is YFSETQ. With 0 bases clipped from V and 2 bases from J, the junction kept 11 bases outside the gene matches. This CDR3 is 19 amino acids long. The CDR3 loop is CASSLVQQGLRAGANVLTF. CDR3 coding DNA: TGCGCCAGCAGCTTGGTTCAACAGGGGCTTAGGGCTGGGGCCAACGTCCTGACTTTC.

This clone has only one observation. The V call is TRBV4-1, the J call TRBJ1-5; D is unclear. CDR1 and CDR2 from the germline V gene are MGHRA and YSYEKL. Trimming removed 0 bases from V and 1 base from J, with 10 bases in between. The CDR3 spans 16 residues. CDR3 sequence (DNA): TGCGCCAGCAGCCAAGAGGCGGCAATAAGCAATCAGCCCCAGCATTTT. Translating gives CASSQEAAISNQPQHF.

The J gene is TRBJ2-7, the V gene TRBV30; possible D gene TRBD1, 6 bases. Trimming removed 0 bases from V and 6 bases from J, with 18 bases in between. CDR3 size: 15 residues. CDR1 and CDR2 (germline): GTSNPN, SVGIG (reference sequence). The CDR3 region is CAWSVPRGNRFEQYF. The CDR3, as DNA: TGTGCCTGGAGTGTACCCAGGGGAAATCGGTTCGAGCAGTACTTC.

DNA for the CDR3: TGTGCCAGCAGCGCGGGACTAGCGGGTAGGAATACGCAGTATTTT. It translates to CASSAGLAGRNTQYF. The chain recombines TRBV5-6 with TRBJ2-3, with 12 positions matching TRBD2. This CDR3 has 15 amino acids. Trimming removed 4 bases from V and 7 bases from J; junction bases left unmatched: 7. Germline values: CDR1 SGHDT, CDR2 YYEEEE.

The rearrangement joins TRBV19 to TRBJ2-3, with D possibly being TRBD1 (5 bases). Germline CDR1 LNHDA, CDR2 SQIVND (reference sequence). There are 15 residues in the CDR3. V was clipped by 4 bases and J by 2 bases, with 13 bases between them. CDR3 DNA sequence: TGTGCCAGTAGTAGGAGTAGGGGTGACACAGATACGCAGTATTTT. It translates to CASSRSRGDTDTQYF.

This chain joins TRBV28 and TRBJ1-2; D is uncertain. CDR3 length: 14 amino acids. CDR1 and CDR2 (germline): MDHEN, SYDVKM. V was clipped by 2 bases and J by 5 bases, with 12 bases between them. CDR3 sequence (DNA): TGTGCCAGCAGTTTACAGGCAGGCAATTATGGCTACACCTTC. Amino acid sequence: CASSLQAGNYGYTF.

In this sample, this clone turned up a few times. The V call is TRBV28, the J call TRBJ2-3; 9 nucleotides align to TRBD2. CDR1 and CDR2 from the germline V gene are MDHEN and SYDVKM. V was clipped by 4 bases and J by 3 bases; unmatched bases: 11. The CDR3 runs to 17 residues. The CDR3: CASSSSPLAGMTDTQYF. The DNA for the CDR3 is TGTGCCAGCAGTTCCTCACCACTAGCGGGTATGACAGATACGCAGTATTTT.

This chain uses TRBV7-3 with TRBJ2-3; 7 bases align to TRBD2. Germline V lookup: CDR1 SGHTA, CDR2 FQGTGA. The length of the CDR3 is 16 residues. The J segment lost 8 bases and the V segment lost 1 base, leaving 12 bases of the junction unmatched. In DNA form, the CDR3 reads TGTGCCAGCAGCTTAAGAGGGGCGGGAGCTGGGGGTACGCAGTATTTT. Encoded protein: CASSLRGAGAGGTQYF.

The count of this clone is one. The chain employs TRBV4-2 and TRBJ2-2; 8 bases line up with TRBD1. V shed 1 base, J shed 6 bases, and the junction held 4 bases outside the gene matches. CDR3 length: 15 amino acids. The V gene's germline CDR1 is LGHNA and CDR2 YNFKEQ. The chain's CDR3 is CASSQGTGGAGELFF. DNA of the CDR3: TGTGCCAGCAGCCAAGGAACAGGGGGTGCCGGGGAGCTGTTTTTT.

V gene TRBV6-1 combines with J gene TRBJ1-5; unclear D gene. Germline lookup yields CDR1 MNHNS and CDR2 SASEGT. V gave up 0 bases and J gave up 0 bases, with 9 bases separating them. This CDR3 has 16 amino acids. The CDR3 loop reads CASSEAQAVSNQPQHF. CDR3 DNA: TGTGCCAGCAGTGAAGCGCAGGCTGTTAGCAATCAGCCCCAGCATTTT.

There are a few counts of this clone. The chain links TRBV4-2 to TRBJ2-4; TRBD1 matches at 8 bases. Germline V CDR1 and CDR2: LGHNA, YNFKEQ. This CDR3 has 16 residues. The trim removed 0 bases at V and 9 bases at J, leaving 10 bases unmatched. The CDR3 protein is CASSQDSRGQGGIQYF. The DNA for the CDR3 is TGTGCCAGCAGCCAAGATTCCCGCGGACAGGGCGGCATTCAGTACTTC.

This chain joins TRBV30 and TRBJ1-2; D unclear. The germline V and J ends were trimmed by 1 base and 5 bases, with 5 bases remaining between them. Germline CDR1 GTSNPN, CDR2 SVGIG (reference sequence). There are 11 residues in the CDR3. CDR3 residues: CAWSGVYGYTF. The DNA for the CDR3 is TGTGCCTGGAGTGGCGTGTATGGCTACACCTTC.